One sample yielded the 3 T cell receptor beta chains listed below, sequenced in a study of blood T cell repertoires in COVID-19. Sequencing was performed with immunoSEQ multiplex PCR; in TCRdb, only in-frame clones are kept and a portion is missing. The repertoire has approximately 250,000 clones, roughly 91% of them found once; the top ten carry more than 3.5%. The sample comprised PBMCs or T cells enriched from blood (not recorded which). The receptors derive from a woman in her 30s who had recovered from COVID-19.

This chain's CDR3 is CASSGRGYEQYF. CDR3 coding DNA: TGTGCCAGCAGCGGCAGGGGCTACGAGCAGTACTTC. The gene calls are TRBV13 and TRBJ2-7; possible D gene TRBD1, 6 bases. Between the trimmed V and J ends, which lost 5 bases and 3 bases, there was a span of 8 bases. Per germline, CDR1 PRHDT and CDR2 FYEKMQ (reference sequence). The CDR3 covers 12 residues.

This clone has just one count. The chain joins TRBV4-2 to TRBJ2-1; TRBD2 agrees at 11 bases. V lost 4 bases and J lost 8; bases outside the gene matches: 16. The V gene's germline CDR1 is LGHNA and CDR2 YNFKEQ. The CDR3 has 18 amino acids. DNA of the CDR3: TGTGCCAGCAGCCGCTTAAGTCCGGGACTAGCGGTGAGGGATGAGCAGTTCTTC. Encoded protein: CASSRLSPGLAVRDEQFF.

The V and J genes are TRBV6-6 and TRBJ1-5; D gene uncertain. The V and J ends lost 2 bases and 3 bases respectively, with 8 bases between them. The CDR3 extends over 14 amino acids. Germline CDR1 reads MNHNY; CDR2 reads SVGAGI (reference sequence). The CDR3 protein is CASSYGQNNQPQHF. As DNA, the CDR3 is TGTGCCAGCAGTTACGGTCAGAACAATCAGCCCCAGCATTTT.